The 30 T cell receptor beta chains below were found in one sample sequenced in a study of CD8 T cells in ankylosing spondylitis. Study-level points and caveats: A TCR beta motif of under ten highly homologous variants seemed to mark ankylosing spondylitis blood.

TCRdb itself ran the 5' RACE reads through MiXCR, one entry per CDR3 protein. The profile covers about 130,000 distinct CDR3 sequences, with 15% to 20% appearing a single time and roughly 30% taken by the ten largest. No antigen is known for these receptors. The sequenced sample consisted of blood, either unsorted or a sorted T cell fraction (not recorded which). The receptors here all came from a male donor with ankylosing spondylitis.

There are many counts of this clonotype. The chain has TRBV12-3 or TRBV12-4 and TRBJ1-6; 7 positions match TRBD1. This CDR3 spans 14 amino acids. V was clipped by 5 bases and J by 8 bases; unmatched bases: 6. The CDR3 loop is CASSRQGADSPLHF. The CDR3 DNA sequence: TGTGCCAGCAGTAGACAGGGTGCTGATTCACCCCTCCACTTT.

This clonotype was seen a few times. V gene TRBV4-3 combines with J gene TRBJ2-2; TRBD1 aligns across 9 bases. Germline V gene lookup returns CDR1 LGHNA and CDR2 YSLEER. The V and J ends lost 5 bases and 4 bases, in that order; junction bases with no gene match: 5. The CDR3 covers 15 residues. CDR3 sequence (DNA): TGCGCCAGCAGCAAAGGGACAGGGTTCACCGGGGAGCTGTTTTTT. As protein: CASSKGTGFTGELFF.

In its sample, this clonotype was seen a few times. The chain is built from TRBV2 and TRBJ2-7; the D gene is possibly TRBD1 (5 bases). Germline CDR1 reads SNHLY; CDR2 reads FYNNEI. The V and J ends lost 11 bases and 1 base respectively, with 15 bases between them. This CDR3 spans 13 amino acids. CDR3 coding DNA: TGTGCCGCGATCCCGGCAGGGTCCTACGAGCAGTACTTC. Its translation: CAAIPAGSYEQYF. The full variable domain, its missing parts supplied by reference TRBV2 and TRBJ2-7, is EPEVTQTPSHQVTQMGQEVILRCVPISNHLYFYWYRQILGQKVEFLVSFYNNEISEKSEIFDDQFSVERPDGSNFTLKIRSTKLEDSAMYFCAAIPAGSYEQYFGPGTRLTVT.

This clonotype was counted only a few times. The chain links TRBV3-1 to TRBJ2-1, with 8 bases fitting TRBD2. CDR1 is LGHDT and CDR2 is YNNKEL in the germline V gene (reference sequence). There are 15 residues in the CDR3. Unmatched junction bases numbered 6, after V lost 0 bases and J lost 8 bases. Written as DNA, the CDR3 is TGTGCCAGCAGCCAAGAAGCGGGAGTCGTGGATGAGCAGTTCTTC. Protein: CASSQEAGVVDEQFF.

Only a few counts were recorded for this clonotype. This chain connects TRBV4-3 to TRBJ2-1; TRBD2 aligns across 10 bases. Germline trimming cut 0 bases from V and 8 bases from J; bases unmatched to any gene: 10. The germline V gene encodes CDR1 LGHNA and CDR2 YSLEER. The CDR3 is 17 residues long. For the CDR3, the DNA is TGCGCCAGCAGCCAAGATAGTTGGGCTAGCGGGAGTTATGAGCAGTTCTTC. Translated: CASSQDSWASGSYEQFF.

The CDR3, as DNA: TGTGCCAGCAGCCGAGTCACTAGCGACCAAGAGACCCAGTACTTC. Its translation: CASSRVTSDQETQYF. The chain has TRBV11-2 and TRBJ2-5; TRBD2 matches 7 bases. Germline CDR1 reads SGHAT; CDR2 reads FQNNGV. The CDR3 has 15 amino acids. The V gene end was trimmed by 5 bases and the J gene end by 0 bases; junction bases not matched to a gene: 6. Full variable domain (outside the CDR3, taken from reference TRBV11-2 and TRBJ2-5): EAGVAQSPRYKIIEKRQSVAFWCNPISGHATLYWYQQILGQGPKLLIQFQNNGVVDDSQLPKDRFSAERLKGVDSTLKIQPAKLEDSAVYLCASSRVTSDQETQYFGPGTRLLVL.

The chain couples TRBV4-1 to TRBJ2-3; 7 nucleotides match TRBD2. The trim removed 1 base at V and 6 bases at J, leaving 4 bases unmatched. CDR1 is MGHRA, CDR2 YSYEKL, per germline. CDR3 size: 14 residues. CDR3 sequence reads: CASSQAREADTQYF. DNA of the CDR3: TGCGCCAGCAGCCAAGCCCGGGAGGCGGATACGCAGTATTTT.

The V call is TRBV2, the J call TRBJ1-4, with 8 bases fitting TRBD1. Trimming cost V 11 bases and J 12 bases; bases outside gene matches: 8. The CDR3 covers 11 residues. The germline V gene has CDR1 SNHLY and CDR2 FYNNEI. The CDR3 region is CAVRQGRELFF. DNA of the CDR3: TGTGCCGTACGACAGGGGAGGGAACTGTTTTTT.

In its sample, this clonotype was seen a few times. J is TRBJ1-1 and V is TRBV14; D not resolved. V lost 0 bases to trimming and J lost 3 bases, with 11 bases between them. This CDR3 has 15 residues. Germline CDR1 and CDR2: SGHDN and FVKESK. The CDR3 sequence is CASSQDPHLDTEAFF. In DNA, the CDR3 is TGTGCCAGCAGCCAAGATCCCCATCTGGACACTGAAGCTTTCTTT.

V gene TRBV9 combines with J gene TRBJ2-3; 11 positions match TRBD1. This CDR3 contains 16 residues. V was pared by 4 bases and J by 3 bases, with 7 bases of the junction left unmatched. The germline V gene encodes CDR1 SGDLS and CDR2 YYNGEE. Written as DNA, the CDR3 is TGTGCCAGCAGCACCCGGACAGGGGGCTTGACAGATACGCAGTATTTT. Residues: CASSTRTGGLTDTQYF.

The CDR3 is CASSHLTGELFF. The DNA of the CDR3 is TGCGCCAGCAGCCACCTCACCGGGGAGCTGTTTTTT. The chain has TRBV4-3 and TRBJ2-2; D unclear. The CDR3 is 12 residues long. In germline, CDR1 is LGHNA, CDR2 YSLEER. Between the trimmed V and J ends, which lost 3 bases and 4 bases, there was a span of 3 bases.

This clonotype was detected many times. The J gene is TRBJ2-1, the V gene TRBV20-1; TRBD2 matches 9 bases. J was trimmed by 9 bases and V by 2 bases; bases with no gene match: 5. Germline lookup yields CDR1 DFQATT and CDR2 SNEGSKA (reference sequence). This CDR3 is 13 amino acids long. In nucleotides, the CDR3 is TGCAGTGCTAGACGGCTAGCGGGAACTGAGCAGTTCTTC. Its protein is CSARRLAGTEQFF.

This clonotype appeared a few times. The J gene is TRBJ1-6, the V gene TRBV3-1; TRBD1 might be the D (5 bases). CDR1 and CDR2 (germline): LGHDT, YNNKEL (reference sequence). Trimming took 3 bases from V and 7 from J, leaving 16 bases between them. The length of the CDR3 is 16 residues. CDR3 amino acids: CASSQGQRRLNSPLHF. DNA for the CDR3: TGTGCCAGCAGCCAGGGGCAGCGAAGGTTGAATTCACCCCTCCACTTT.

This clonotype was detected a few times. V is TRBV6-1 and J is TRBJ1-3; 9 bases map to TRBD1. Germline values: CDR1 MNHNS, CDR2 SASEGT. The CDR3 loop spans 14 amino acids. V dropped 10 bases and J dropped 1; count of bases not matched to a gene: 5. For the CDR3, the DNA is TGTGCCACCGGGGGGACAGGGTCTGGAAACACCATATATTTT. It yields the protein CATGGTGSGNTIYF.

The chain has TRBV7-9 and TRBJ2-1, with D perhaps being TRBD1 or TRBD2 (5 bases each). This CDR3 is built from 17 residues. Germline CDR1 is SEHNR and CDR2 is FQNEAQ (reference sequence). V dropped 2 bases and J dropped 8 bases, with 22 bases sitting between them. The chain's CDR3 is CASSLRYGTTLIYEQFF. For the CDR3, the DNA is TGTGCCAGCAGCTTACGTTACGGGACCACCTTGATCTATGAGCAGTTCTTC.

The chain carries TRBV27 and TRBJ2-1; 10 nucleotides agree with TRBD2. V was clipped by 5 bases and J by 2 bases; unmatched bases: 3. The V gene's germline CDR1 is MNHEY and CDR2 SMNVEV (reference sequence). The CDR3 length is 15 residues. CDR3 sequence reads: CASSAGTSAYNEQFF. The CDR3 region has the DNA TGTGCCAGCAGTGCCGGGACTAGCGCCTACAATGAGCAGTTCTTC.

The CDR3, as DNA: TGCAGCCTCACAAAGTCAATCACCAACGAGCAGTACTTC. This gives the protein CSLTKSITNEQYF. The chain links TRBV20-1 to TRBJ2-7, with no clear D. Germline assignment: CDR1 DFQATT and CDR2 SNEGSKA (reference sequence). CDR3 length: 13 amino acids.

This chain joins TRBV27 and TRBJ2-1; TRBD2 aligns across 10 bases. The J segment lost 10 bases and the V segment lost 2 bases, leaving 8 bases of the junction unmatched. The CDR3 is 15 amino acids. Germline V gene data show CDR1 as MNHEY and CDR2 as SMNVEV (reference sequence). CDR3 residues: CASSLRASGSVEQFF. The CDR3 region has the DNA TGTGCCAGCAGTTTAAGGGCTAGCGGGAGCGTCGAGCAGTTCTTC.

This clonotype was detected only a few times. Here the CDR3 reads CASSVTGFYEQYF. Here the CDR3 DNA reads TGTGCCAGCAGTGTGACAGGATTCTACGAGCAGTACTTC. J is TRBJ2-7 and V is TRBV12-3 or TRBV12-4; D might be TRBD1 (6 bases). The CDR3 totals 13 residues. With 5 bases removed from V and 3 bases from J, the gap between germline ends came to 11 bases.

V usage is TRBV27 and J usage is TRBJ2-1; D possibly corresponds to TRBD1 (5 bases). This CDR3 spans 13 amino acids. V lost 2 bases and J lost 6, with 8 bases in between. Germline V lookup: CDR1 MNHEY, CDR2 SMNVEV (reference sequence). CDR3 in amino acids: CASSLGRANEQFF. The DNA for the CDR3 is TGTGCCAGCAGTTTAGGCAGGGCCAATGAGCAGTTCTTC.

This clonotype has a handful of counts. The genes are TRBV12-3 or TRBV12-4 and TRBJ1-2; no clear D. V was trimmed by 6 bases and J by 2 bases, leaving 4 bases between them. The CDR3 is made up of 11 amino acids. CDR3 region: CASSSNYGYTF. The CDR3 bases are TGTGCCAGCAGCTCGAACTATGGCTACACCTTC.

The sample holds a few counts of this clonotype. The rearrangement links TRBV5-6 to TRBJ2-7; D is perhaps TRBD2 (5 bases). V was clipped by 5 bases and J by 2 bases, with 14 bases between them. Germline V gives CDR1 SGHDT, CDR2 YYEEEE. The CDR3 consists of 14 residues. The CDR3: CASREVEATYEQYF. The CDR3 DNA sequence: TGTGCCAGCAGGGAGGTGGAGGCGACCTACGAGCAGTACTTC. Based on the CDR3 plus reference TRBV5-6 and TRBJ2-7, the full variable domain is DAGVTQSPTHLIKTRGQQVTLRCSPKSGHDTVSWYQQALGQGPQFIFQYYEEEERQRGNFPDRFSGHQFPNYSSELNVNALLLGDSALYLCASREVEATYEQYFGPGTRLTVT.

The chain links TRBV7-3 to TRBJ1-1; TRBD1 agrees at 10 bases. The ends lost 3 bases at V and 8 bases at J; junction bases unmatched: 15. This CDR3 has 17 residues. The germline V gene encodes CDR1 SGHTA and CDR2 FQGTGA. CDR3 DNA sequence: TGTGCCAGCAGCTTTGAACCGGGACAGGGGAAAGGGGGCGAAGCTTTCTTT. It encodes CASSFEPGQGKGGEAFF.

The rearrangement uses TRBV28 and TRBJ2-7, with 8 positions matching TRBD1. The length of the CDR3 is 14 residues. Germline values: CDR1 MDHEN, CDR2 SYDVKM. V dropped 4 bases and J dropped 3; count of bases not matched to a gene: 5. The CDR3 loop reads CASSSPRGHYEQYF. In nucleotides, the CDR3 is TGTGCCAGCAGTTCACCCAGGGGGCACTACGAGCAGTACTTC.

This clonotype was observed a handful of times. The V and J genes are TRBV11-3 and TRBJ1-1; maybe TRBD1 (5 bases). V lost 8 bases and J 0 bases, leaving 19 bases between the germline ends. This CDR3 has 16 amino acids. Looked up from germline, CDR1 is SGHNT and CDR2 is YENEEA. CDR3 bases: TGTGCCAGCGGGACCCGGACGGGGCACTTGAACACTGAAGCTTTCTTT. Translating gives CASGTRTGHLNTEAFF.

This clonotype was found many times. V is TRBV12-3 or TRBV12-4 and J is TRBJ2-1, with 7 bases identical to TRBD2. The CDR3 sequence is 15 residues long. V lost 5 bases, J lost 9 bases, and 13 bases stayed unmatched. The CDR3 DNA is TGTGCCAGCAGTCCCAGCGGGAAAGGACTATCTGAGCAGTTCTTC. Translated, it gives CASSPSGKGLSEQFF.

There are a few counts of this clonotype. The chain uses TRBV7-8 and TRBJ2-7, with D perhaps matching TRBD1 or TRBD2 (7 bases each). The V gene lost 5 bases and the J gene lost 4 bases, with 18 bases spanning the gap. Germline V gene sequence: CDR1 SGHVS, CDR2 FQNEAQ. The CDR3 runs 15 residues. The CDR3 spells CASSLAGTAGYEQYF. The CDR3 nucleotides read TGTGCCAGCAGCCTTGCCGGGACAGCGGGATACGAGCAGTACTTC.

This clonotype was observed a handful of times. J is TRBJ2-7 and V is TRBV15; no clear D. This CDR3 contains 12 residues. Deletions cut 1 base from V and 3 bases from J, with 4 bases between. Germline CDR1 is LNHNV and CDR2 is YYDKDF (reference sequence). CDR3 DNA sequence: TGTGCCACCAGCAGAGTAGACTACGAGCAGTACTTC. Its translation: CATSRVDYEQYF.

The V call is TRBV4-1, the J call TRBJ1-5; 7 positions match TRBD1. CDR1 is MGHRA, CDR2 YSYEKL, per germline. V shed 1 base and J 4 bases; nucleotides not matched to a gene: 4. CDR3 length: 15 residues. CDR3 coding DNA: TGCGCCAGCAGCCAAGTAAGGGGGCTGAATCAGCCCCAGCATTTT. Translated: CASSQVRGLNQPQHF.

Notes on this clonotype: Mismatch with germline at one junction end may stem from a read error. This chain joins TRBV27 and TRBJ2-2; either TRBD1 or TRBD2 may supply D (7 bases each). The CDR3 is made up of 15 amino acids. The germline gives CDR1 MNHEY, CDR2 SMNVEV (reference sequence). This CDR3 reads CACRIRGGAAGELFF. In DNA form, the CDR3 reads TGTGCCTGCAGAATCAGGGGGGGAGCGGCCGGGGAGCTGTTTTTT.